Ten or more counts support the clone carrying this TCR beta chain. Antigen unknown. This sample was taken from a study of T cells in Graves' hyperthyroidism and ophthalmopathy. The overall study: The blood sample was taken at first diagnosis, before treatment began.

Study results and caveats: In validation, the model predicted ophthalmopathy. These predictions came a median 6.5 months before onset. Ophthalmopathy and stable hyperthyroidism were separated by a 13 V-J model.

J gave up 6 bases and V 5 bases, and 4 bases lay outside the gene matches. CDR3 length: 13 residues. Amplification of TCR beta CDR3 regions was performed using RNA transcripts as template. When the TCR CDR3 underwent first-round RT-PCR, the HTBI primer set was used. TCRdb ran MiXCR on the multiplex PCR reads and lists one entry per CDR3 protein. The sample consists of 550,000 to 800,000 distinct CDR3 sequences, about 17% of them appearing once. The chain combines TRBV12-3 or TRBV12-4 with TRBJ1-5; 7 bases map to TRBD1. Material: blood. The origin of this receptor is a man between 18 and 35 years old with Graves' hyperthyroidism. In DNA, the CDR3 is TGTGCCAGCAGTGCCCCAGGGGGTCAGCCCCAGCATTTT. Its translation: CASSAPGGQPQHF.